This TCR beta chain came from a study of blood T cells in healthy people across ages. Drawn from each donor were approximately 10 milliliters of peripheral blood. Primers used in a second PCR of about 6 to 12 cycles were a sample-barcoded 5' primer and a J-beta primer mix. Each cDNA molecule carried a tag from a template-switch adaptor that contained 12 random nucleotides. From the 5' RACE reads, TCRdb called clonotypes with MiXCR, one entry per CDR3 protein. The sample carries 750,000 or so distinct CDR3 sequences, 20% to 30% recorded once. Comments on this clonotype: Its matching antigen is unknown.

The V gene's germline CDR1 is SGDLS and CDR2 YYNGEE. This CDR3 is 14 amino acids long. The V and J ends lost 3 bases and 0 bases respectively, with 7 bases between them. Study-level results: Both naive CD4+ cell counts and diversity were greater in long-lived donors than in aged donors.

These data also formed part of another study, on T cells of mothers and their children.

The chain joins TRBV9 to TRBJ1-3; D call uncertain. The source is a boy younger than 18 in good health. Sequenced sample: blood. The CDR3 nucleotides read TGTGCCAGCAGCGACGGAAACTCTGGAAACACCATATATTTT. Translation gives CASSDGNSGNTIYF. The entire variable domain, with the rest obtained from reference TRBV9 and TRBJ1-3, is as follows: DSGVTQTPKHLITATGQRVTLRCSPRSGDLSVYWYQQSLDQGLQFLIQYYNGEERAKGNILERFSAQQFPDLHSELNLSSLELGDSALYFCASSDGNSGNTIYFGEGSWLTVV.